This TCR beta chain was sequenced in a study of blood T cell repertoires in COVID-19. Study members were between about 18 and 100 years old and lived in approximately 25 US regions. Membership in each cohort depended on participant-reported clinical history. The CDR3 length is 14 residues. Germline CDR1 and CDR2: MGHDK and SYGVNS. V lost 5 bases, J lost 4 bases, and 9 bases lay in between. In the source study's methods: The authors estimated nucleated cell counts from reference gene primer amplification. The data were produced by immunoSEQ multiplex PCR, yet TCRdb's version contains in-frame clones alone and is incomplete. The V and J calls and clone size are taken from that table; D and trimming were inferred from the DNA. Altogether some 160,000 clones are present, just under 85% being singletons, with the ten largest covering roughly 6.2%.

The TCR originated in a woman aged 40-49 years who had recovered from COVID-19. This rearrangement joins TRBV25-1 to TRBJ1-6; tentatively, D is TRBD1 (5 bases). The sample was PBMCs or T cells enriched from blood (not recorded which). Here the CDR3 DNA reads TGTGCCAGCAGTTCAAGGGGTTATAATTCACCCCTCCACTTT. Amino acid sequence: CASSSRGYNSPLHF.